The next 28 T cell receptor beta chains were all read from a single sample in a study of T-cell reconstitution after alpha-beta-depleted transplantation in children. Unique molecular identifiers tagged the TCRbeta library. One entry per CDR3 protein results from TCRdb running MiXCR on the PCR reads. Here the sample spans around 200,000 distinct CDR3 sequences, over 5.5% being singletons. Source: PBMCs from the stem cell graft donor, taken from the stem cell graft. The origin of the receptors is a human donor who donated a stem cell graft to a child with Wiskott-Aldrich syndrome.

This sequence joins TRBV28 and TRBJ1-2; TRBD1 agrees at 8 bases. The CDR3 contains 17 residues. Germline assignment: CDR1 MDHEN and CDR2 SYDVKM. J gave up 0 bases and V 2 bases, and 8 bases lay outside the gene matches. The CDR3 here is CASSLRGRGPTNYGYTF. Written as DNA, the CDR3 is TGTGCCAGCAGTTTACGGGGCAGGGGGCCTACTAACTATGGCTACACCTTC.

The chain has TRBV7-6 and TRBJ2-3; 8 bases are a match to TRBD2. The CDR3 is 17 amino acids. V was pared by 5 bases and J by 4 bases, with 14 bases of the junction left unmatched. In germline, CDR1 is SGHVS, CDR2 FNYEAQ. For the CDR3, the DNA is TGTGCCAGCAGCACCAGGATAGCGGGAAAAGGGGCAGATACGCAGTATTTT. It codes for CASSTRIAGKGADTQYF.

This clonotype has a count of ten or more. This sequence joins TRBV29-1 and TRBJ1-2; D unclear. Per the germline V gene, CDR1 is SQVTM and CDR2 is ANQGSEA. V gave up 4 bases and J gave up 3 bases, with 6 bases separating them. The length of the CDR3 is 11 residues. The CDR3: CSVVLDYGYTF. The CDR3, as DNA: TGCAGCGTTGTGCTGGACTATGGCTACACCTTC.

There are a few counts of this clonotype. This chain joins TRBV11-3 and TRBJ2-1; TRBD2 matches at 12 bases. This CDR3 is built from 16 residues. J gave up 8 bases and V 5 bases, and 10 bases lay outside the gene matches. Germline assignment: CDR1 SGHNT and CDR2 YENEEA. The CDR3 nucleotides read TGTGCCAGCAGCCCCAGGGGGCTAGCGGGGGGGTATGAGCAGTTCTTC. Translating gives CASSPRGLAGGYEQFF. Supplemented by reference TRBV11-3 and TRBJ2-1, the full variable domain reads EAGVVQSPRYKIIEKKQPVAFWCNPISGHNTLYWYLQNLGQGPELLIRYENEEAVDDSQLPKDRFSAERLKGVDSTLKIQPAELGDSAVYLCASSPRGLAGGYEQFFGPGTRLTVL.

The chain uses TRBV6-2 or TRBV6-3 and TRBJ2-1, with 7 bases matching TRBD1. CDR1 and CDR2 from the germline V gene are MNHEY and SVGEGT. Germline trimming cut 2 bases from V and 1 base from J; bases unmatched to any gene: 2. The CDR3 covers 15 residues. The CDR3 sequence is CASSYGDSSYNEQFF. Here the CDR3 DNA reads TGTGCCAGCAGTTACGGGGACAGTTCCTACAATGAGCAGTTCTTC.

This clonotype was seen many times. The rearrangement links TRBV12-3 or TRBV12-4 to TRBJ1-1; D is undetermined. Trimming removed 6 bases from V and 5 bases from J, with 16 bases in between. CDR3 length: 14 amino acids. Here the CDR3 DNA reads TGTGCCAGCAGCCGGACCCTCGGAGGGACTGAAGCTTTCTTT. This gives the protein CASSRTLGGTEAFF.

The chain is built from TRBV5-1 and TRBJ2-1; D might be TRBD1 (6 bases). Per germline, CDR1 SGHRS and CDR2 YFSETQ. Trimming cost V 0 bases and J 2 bases, with 6 bases left between them. The CDR3 sequence is 14 residues long. CDR3 DNA: TGCGCCAGCAGCTTGGGGGACACCTACAATGAGCAGTTCTTC. It codes for CASSLGDTYNEQFF.

This clonotype was seen many times. The gene calls are TRBV7-2 and TRBJ2-7; TRBD1 might be the D (6 bases). The germline CDR1 and CDR2 sequences are SGHTA and FQGNSA. V lost 4 bases to trimming and J lost 11 bases, with 18 bases between them. The CDR3 contains 13 residues. Here the CDR3 DNA reads TGTGCCAGCAGCTCAATTTCGGGGACAAATAAGTACTTC. This sequence encodes CASSSISGTNKYF.

At least ten counts were recorded for this clonotype. The chain employs TRBV5-6 and TRBJ2-5, with TRBD2 matching over 7 bases. The CDR3 extends over 14 amino acids. V was clipped by 4 bases and J by 7 bases; unmatched bases: 10. Per germline, CDR1 SGHDT and CDR2 YYEEEE. The CDR3 spells CASSLGGVQVTQYF. The CDR3 DNA follows: TGTGCCAGCAGCCTGGGGGGGGTTCAGGTGACCCAGTACTTC.

The chain carries TRBV11-2 and TRBJ2-2; 14 positions match TRBD2. CDR1 and CDR2 from the germline V gene are SGHAT and FQNNGV. V gave up 5 bases and J gave up 5 bases; unmatched junction bases: 13. The CDR3 spans 19 residues. The CDR3 DNA reads as TGTGCCAGCAGCCAAAACTATCCGGGACTAGCGGGAGTTACCGGGGAGCTGTTTTTT. Protein: CASSQNYPGLAGVTGELFF. The full variable domain, in which reference TRBV11-2 and TRBJ2-2 provide the parts outside the CDR3, is EAGVAQSPRYKIIEKRQSVAFWCNPISGHATLYWYQQILGQGPKLLIQFQNNGVVDDSQLPKDRFSAERLKGVDSTLKIQPAKLEDSAVYLCASSQNYPGLAGVTGELFFGEGSRLTVL.

This clonotype has at least ten counts. The chain couples TRBV18 to TRBJ2-3; perhaps TRBD2 as D (6 bases). Germline CDR1 is KGHSH and CDR2 is LQKENI. The CDR3 has 13 residues. V dropped 3 bases and J dropped 6 bases, with 10 bases sitting between them. CDR3 region: CASSPGGFDTQYF. The CDR3 DNA reads as TGTGCCAGCTCACCGGGGGGATTTGATACGCAGTATTTT.

This clonotype was observed many times. The chain employs TRBV15 and TRBJ1-4, with TRBD1 matching 7 bases. This CDR3 contains 14 residues. The germline CDR1 and CDR2 sequences are LNHNV and YYDKDF (reference sequence). Unmatched junction bases numbered 3, after V lost 4 bases and J lost 4 bases. CDR3 sequence reads: CATSKGQINEKLFF. The CDR3 nucleotides are TGTGCCACCAGCAAGGGACAGATTAATGAAAAACTGTTTTTT.

There are a few counts of this clonotype. The V call is TRBV7-2, the J call TRBJ2-2, with D possibly matching TRBD1 (7 bases). V dropped 2 bases and J dropped 0 bases, with 13 bases sitting between them. Germline CDR1 SGHTA, CDR2 FQGNSA. This CDR3 has 17 residues. The CDR3 bases are TGTGCCAGCAGCTTATTTCCAGGGGGGCCGAACACCGGGGAGCTGTTTTTT. This translates into CASSLFPGGPNTGELFF.

This clonotype was detected only a few times. The chain is built from TRBV11-2 and TRBJ2-7; 7 nucleotides align to TRBD2. This CDR3 region has 18 residues. The trim removed 1 base at V and 6 bases at J, leaving 18 bases unmatched. Germline V gene data show CDR1 as SGHAT and CDR2 as FQNNGV. This CDR3 reads CASSLVLARGEGHGEQYF. The CDR3 nucleotides read TGTGCCAGCAGCTTAGTTCTTGCTCGGGGGGAGGGTCACGGCGAGCAGTACTTC.

This clonotype was recorded at least ten times. This rearrangement joins TRBV24-1 to TRBJ2-1; TRBD1 matches 8 bases. The germline CDR1 and CDR2 sequences are KGHDR and SFDVKD. The CDR3 spans 13 residues. The ends lost 6 bases at V and 7 bases at J; junction bases unmatched: 4. CDR3 in amino acids: CATSSDRENEQFF. CDR3 DNA sequence: TGTGCCACCAGTTCGGACAGGGAGAATGAGCAGTTCTTC.

This clonotype has ten or more counts. The V call is TRBV5-1, the J call TRBJ2-1; perhaps TRBD2 as D (5 bases). Trimming shortened V by 3 bases and J by 0 bases, and 16 bases separated the two germline ends. Germline V gene data show CDR1 as SGHRS and CDR2 as YFSETQ. The CDR3 runs to 17 residues. CDR3 amino acids: CASSSPGGSSSYNEQFF. DNA of the CDR3: TGCGCCAGCAGCTCCCCCGGAGGTAGCAGCTCCTACAATGAGCAGTTCTTC.

This clonotype has at least ten counts. This sequence joins TRBV6-1 and TRBJ1-6; D may be TRBD1 (6 bases). The germline V gene encodes CDR1 MNHNS and CDR2 SASEGT. CDR3 length: 13 amino acids. Between the trimmed V and J ends, which lost 11 bases and 3 bases, there was a span of 11 bases. The CDR3 sequence is CAAGQYYNSPLHF. The CDR3 DNA reads as TGTGCCGCAGGACAGTACTATAATTCACCCCTCCACTTT.

V and J are TRBV30 and TRBJ1-2; 7 positions agree with TRBD1. The V gene end was trimmed by 2 bases and the J gene end by 2 bases; junction bases not matched to a gene: 8. This CDR3 is 15 amino acids long. CDR1 and CDR2 from the germline V gene are GTSNPN and SVGIG (reference sequence). In DNA, the CDR3 is TGTGCCTGGAGTCTCGCCCGACAGGGCAACTATGGCTACACCTTC. Translation gives CAWSLARQGNYGYTF. Looking up the rest from reference TRBV30 and TRBJ1-2 gives the full variable domain: SQTIHQWPATLVQPVGSPLSLECTVEGTSNPNLYWYRQAAGRGLQLLFYSVGIGQISSEVPQNLSASRPQDRQFILSSKKLLLSDSGFYLCAWSLARQGNYGYTFGSGTRLTVV.

The table lists this clonotype with many counts. The rearrangement joins TRBV24-1 to TRBJ2-2; TRBD1 is a possible D gene (5 bases). The CDR3 consists of 17 residues. Germline assignment: CDR1 KGHDR and CDR2 SFDVKD. V lost 4 bases, J lost 7 bases, and 21 bases lay in between. This CDR3 reads CATSDPPGPSGVGELFF. The CDR3 DNA reads as TGTGCCACCAGTGACCCCCCAGGGCCTAGTGGAGTCGGGGAGCTGTTTTTT.

This clonotype was found many times. The rearrangement joins TRBV20-1 to TRBJ2-3, with 9 bases identical to TRBD1. This CDR3 contains 14 residues. Germline CDR1 is DFQATT and CDR2 is SNEGSKA (reference sequence). J lost 3 bases, V lost 0 bases, and 1 base had no gene match. CDR3: CSAREGTGTDTQYF. CDR3 nucleotides: TGCAGTGCTAGAGAGGGGACAGGGACAGATACGCAGTATTTT.

This clonotype was observed at least ten times. The chain uses TRBV20-1 and TRBJ1-4, with TRBD1 as a possible D gene (6 bases). Germline V CDR1 and CDR2: DFQATT, SNEGSKA (reference sequence). The CDR3 has 14 amino acids. V was clipped by 5 bases and J by 7 bases, with 17 bases between them. CDR3 sequence (DNA): TGCAGTGCTCGCGAGGGGGGGGGAGGTGAAAAACTGTTTTTT. Its translation is CSAREGGGGEKLFF.

This clonotype was found a few times. CDR3 region: CASSGAGFEAFF. The CDR3 coding sequence is TGCGCCAGCAGCGGCGCGGGGTTTGAAGCTTTCTTT. The chain joins TRBV5-1 to TRBJ1-1; D is ambiguous. This CDR3 has 12 residues. Germline assignment: CDR1 SGHRS and CDR2 YFSETQ. The V end was cut by 4 bases, the J end by 7 bases, with 11 bases between.

This clonotype was seen at least ten times. The gene calls are TRBV7-9 and TRBJ1-2; no definite D call. The CDR3 spans 15 residues. Germline V gives CDR1 SEHNR, CDR2 FQNEAQ (reference sequence). The ends were cut back, 1 base at V and 2 bases at J, with 11 bases in the middle. In DNA, the CDR3 is TGTGCCAGCAGCTTAGAGGACCGAGGAAACTATGGCTACACCTTC. Translated, it gives CASSLEDRGNYGYTF.

This clonotype was seen repeatedly, ten times or more. The CDR3 nucleotides are TGTGCCAGCAGCTCGATCAACGAGCAGTACTTC. It yields the protein CASSSINEQYF. V is TRBV7-9 and J is TRBJ2-7, with D unclear. Germline V CDR1 and CDR2: SEHNR, FQNEAQ (reference sequence). This CDR3 has 11 residues. Trimming left V 4 bases short and J 5 bases short, with 6 bases between.

This clonotype was seen ten or more times. The chain combines TRBV18 with TRBJ2-3, with 7 bases identical to TRBD2. The CDR3 is 17 residues long. Germline-derived CDR1 and CDR2 are KGHSH and LQKENI. V shed 4 bases, J shed 4 bases, and the junction held 14 bases outside the gene matches. The CDR3 spells CASSHLPAGGSADTQYF. CDR3 nucleotides: TGTGCCAGCTCACACCTACCTGCAGGCGGGAGCGCAGATACGCAGTATTTT.

Remarks on this clonotype: A read error may explain this, as a much larger clone is one base away. This chain links TRBV5-1 with TRBJ1-6; 7 bases map to TRBD1. V dropped 6 bases and J dropped 7; count of bases not matched to a gene: 10. The CDR3 is 15 amino acids. Germline lookup yields CDR1 SGHRS and CDR2 YFSETQ. The CDR3 here is CASIYKQGQNSPLHF. In DNA form, the CDR3 reads TGCGCCAGCATCTACAAACAGGGACAGAATTCACCCCTCCACTTT.

The table lists this clonotype with many counts. The V call is TRBV20-1, the J call TRBJ2-1; 7 nucleotides agree with TRBD2. Looked up from germline, CDR1 is DFQATT and CDR2 is SNEGSKA (reference sequence). The CDR3 sequence is 11 residues long. DNA for the CDR3: TGCAGCGCGGGCGGGACTACCGAGCAGTTCTTC. Amino acids: CSAGGTTEQFF.

By share, this clonotype ranks as medium-sized. The V gene is TRBV20-1, the J gene TRBJ1-1, with TRBD1 matching 9 bases. Germline-derived CDR1 and CDR2 are DFQATT and SNEGSKA (reference sequence). The V segment lost 3 bases and the J segment 5 bases; nucleotides outside the gene matches: 4. The CDR3 runs 13 residues. CDR3 loop: CSARGTGRTEAFF. Here the CDR3 DNA reads TGCAGTGCTAGGGGGACAGGGAGGACTGAAGCTTTCTTT.